Reported below is one T cell receptor (beta chain). This entry belongs to a study of T cells in Graves' hyperthyroidism and ophthalmopathy. From germline, CDR1 is ENHRY and CDR2 SYGVKD. V shed 6 bases and J 6 bases; nucleotides not matched to a gene: 6. The CDR3 loop spans 13 amino acids. RNA transcripts yielded amplified TCR beta CDR3 regions. HTBI primers were the set used in a first-round RT-PCR of the TCR CDR3. TCRdb re-derived calls from the multiplex PCR reads in MiXCR, one entry per CDR3 protein. This repertoire shows roughly 500,000 distinct CDR3 sequences, over 35% found once; its top ten account for 44%.

The clonotype comes from an adult woman with Graves' disease, either hyperthyroidism or ophthalmopathy (not recorded which). The sequenced sample consisted of peripheral blood or thyroid tissue (not recorded which). The chain uses TRBV10-3 and TRBJ1-2; 8 bases match TRBD1. The CDR3 DNA follows: TGTGCCATCAGCCCCGGGACAGGCCATGGCTACACCTTC. This encodes CAISPGTGHGYTF.